The present T cell receptor (beta chain) was sequenced within a study of shared clonotypes between healthy human individuals. Caucasian adults living in Nashville, Tennessee, provided all samples. Data came from immunoSEQ multiplex PCR; TCRdb stores just in-frame clones and leaves some out. The table shows some 320,000 clones, with around 87% occurring only once. Per the germline V gene, CDR1 is MNHEY and CDR2 is SVGAGI. V was pared by 2 bases and J by 3 bases, with 14 bases between. The CDR3 runs to 15 residues. The specimen was memory CD8+ T cells sorted from blood. Subset specified: CD45RO+ cells pooled with CCR7-negative TemRA cells. This TCR derives from a man aged 18 to 30 in good health. This chain connects TRBV6-5 to TRBJ2-7; a weak D match, TRBD2 (6 bases). This chain's CDR3 is CASSYGAGFVYEQYF. In DNA, the CDR3 is TGTGCCAGCAGTTACGGAGCGGGCTTCGTCTACGAGCAGTACTTC.